This record concerns one T cell receptor beta chain sequence. This sample was taken from a study of response to subunit inactivated influenza vaccine. The CDR3 length is 14 residues. V dropped 6 bases and J dropped 0 bases, with 12 bases sitting between them. CDR1 is DFQATT and CDR2 is SNEGSKA in the germline V gene (reference sequence). TCRdb re-derived calls from the RT-PCR reads in MiXCR, one entry per CDR3 protein. The sample includes some 570,000 distinct CDR3 sequences, about 10% of them seen just once. This same sample was also part of a study on T cells expressing NK-cell markers. According to that study: Generation of TCR beta cDNA was performed by 5'RACE template switching incorporating UMIs. Anti-gamma-delta TCR antibody use in several experiments restricted sorting to alpha-beta TCR T cells.

The source of this sequence is a man in his fifties or sixties who received an inactivated influenza vaccine. This rearrangement joins TRBV20-1 to TRBJ2-1; possibly TRBD2 for D (5 bases). The sequencing here drew on PBMCs from blood, taken on the day of vaccination. The CDR3 coding sequence is TGCAGTGCCAGAAGGCTAGCCTCCTACAATGAGCAGTTCTTC. Translation gives CSARRLASYNEQFF.